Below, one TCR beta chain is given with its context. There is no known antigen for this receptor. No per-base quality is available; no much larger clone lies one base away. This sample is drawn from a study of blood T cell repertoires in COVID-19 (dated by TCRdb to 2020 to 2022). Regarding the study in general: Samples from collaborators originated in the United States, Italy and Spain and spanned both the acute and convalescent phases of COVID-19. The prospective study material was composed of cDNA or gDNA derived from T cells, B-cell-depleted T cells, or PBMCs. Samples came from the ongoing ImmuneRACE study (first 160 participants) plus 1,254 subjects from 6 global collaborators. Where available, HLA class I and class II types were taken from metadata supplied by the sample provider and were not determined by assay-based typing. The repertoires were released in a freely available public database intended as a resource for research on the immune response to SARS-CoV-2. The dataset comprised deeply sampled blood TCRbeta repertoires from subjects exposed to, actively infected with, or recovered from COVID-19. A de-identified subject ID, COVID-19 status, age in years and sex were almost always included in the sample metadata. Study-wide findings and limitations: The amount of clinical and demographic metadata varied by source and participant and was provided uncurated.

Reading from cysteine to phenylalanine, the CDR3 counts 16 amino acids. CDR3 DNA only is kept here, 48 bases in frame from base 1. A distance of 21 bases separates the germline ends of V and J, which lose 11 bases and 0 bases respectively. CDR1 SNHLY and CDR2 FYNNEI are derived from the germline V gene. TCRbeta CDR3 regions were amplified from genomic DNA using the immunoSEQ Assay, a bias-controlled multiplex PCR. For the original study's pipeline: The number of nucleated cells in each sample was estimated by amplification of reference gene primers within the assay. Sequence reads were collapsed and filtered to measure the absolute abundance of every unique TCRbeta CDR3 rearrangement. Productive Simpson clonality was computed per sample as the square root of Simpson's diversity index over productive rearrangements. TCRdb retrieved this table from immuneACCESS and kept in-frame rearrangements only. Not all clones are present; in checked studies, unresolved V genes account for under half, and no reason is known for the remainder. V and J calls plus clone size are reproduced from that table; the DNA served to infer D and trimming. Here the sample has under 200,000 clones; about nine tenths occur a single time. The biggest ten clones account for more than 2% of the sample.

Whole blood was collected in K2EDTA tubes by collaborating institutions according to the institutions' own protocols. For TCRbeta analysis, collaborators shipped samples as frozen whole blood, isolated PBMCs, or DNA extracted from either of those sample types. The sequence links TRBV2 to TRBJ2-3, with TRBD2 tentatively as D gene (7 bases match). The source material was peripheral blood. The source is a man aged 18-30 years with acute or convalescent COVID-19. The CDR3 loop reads CAQGKGGGLSTDTQYF. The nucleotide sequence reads TGTGCCCAGGGGAAAGGGGGGGGCCTTAGCACAGATACGCAGTATTTT.